This entry lists 5 T cell receptor beta chains sequenced from one sample in a study of technical replicates of blood from a few donors. TCRdb's copy holds only in-frame clones and misses some; the assay was immunoSEQ multiplex PCR. The data hold under 90,000 clones, with 85% to 95% observed a single time. The sample taken for sequencing was T cells isolated from PBMCs. These receptors came from a human donor in good health.

The V gene is TRBV5-4, the J gene TRBJ2-7, with no clear D. Germline V CDR1 and CDR2: SGHNT, YYREEE (reference sequence). V was trimmed by 0 bases and J by 7 bases, leaving 5 bases between them. The CDR3 spans 11 residues. The CDR3, as DNA: TGTGCCAGCAGCTTGGCGTTGGAGCAGTACTTC. Amino acids: CASSLALEQYF. Filled out from reference TRBV5-4 and TRBJ2-7, the complete variable domain reads ETGVTQSPTHLIKTRGQQVTLRCSSQSGHNTVSWYQQALGQGPQFIFQYYREEENGRGNFPPRFSGLQFPNYSSELNVNALELDDSALYLCASSLALEQYFGPGTRLTVT.

The chain joins TRBV25-1 to TRBJ1-5; D is unresolved. V shed 2 bases and J shed 6 bases, with 11 bases lying between them. Per the germline V gene, CDR1 is MGHDK and CDR2 is SYGVNS. CDR3 size: 14 residues. CDR3 DNA: TGTGCCAGCAGTGAAGGGTACGGGGTTCAGCCCCAGCATTTT. It encodes CASSEGYGVQPQHF.

The gene calls are TRBV5-6 and TRBJ1-4, with D possibly being TRBD1 (5 bases). The CDR3 contains 16 residues. Germline values: CDR1 SGHDT, CDR2 YYEEEE. Trimming took off 1 base at V and 3 bases at J, with 13 bases between the two ends. This CDR3 reads CASSLRGWDSNEKLFF. The CDR3 DNA reads TGTGCCAGCAGCTTGAGGGGCTGGGACTCTAATGAAAAACTGTTTTTT.

The rearrangement joins TRBV5-4 to TRBJ1-1; 8 positions match TRBD1. The germline V gene has CDR1 SGHNT and CDR2 YYREEE (reference sequence). The J segment lost 1 base and the V segment lost 3 bases, leaving 8 bases of the junction unmatched. This CDR3 is built from 16 residues. The CDR3 DNA reads as TGTGCCAGCAGCTCCACAGGGGGTGCGGAGAACACTGAAGCTTTCTTT. It specifies CASSSTGGAENTEAFF.

In its sample, this clone was seen once. The gene calls are TRBV14 and TRBJ2-3; the match to TRBD1 covers 8 bases. CDR3 length equals 15 residues. V shed 3 bases and J 2 bases; nucleotides not matched to a gene: 4. Germline lookup yields CDR1 SGHDN and CDR2 FVKESK. CDR3 in DNA: TGTGCCAGCAGCCACAGGGGGCGTCTCACAGATACGCAGTATTTT. This codes for CASSHRGRLTDTQYF.